This TCR beta chain was obtained from a study of beta chain features in type 1 diabetes. The ends were cut back, 1 base at V and 7 bases at J, with 13 bases in the middle. This CDR3 comprises 14 residues. CDR1 is SGHTA, CDR2 FQGNSA, per germline. Of the isolated RNA, all was reverse transcribed, and so the sequenced material was expressed TCRB transcripts. Measured with immunoSEQ multiplex PCR; TCRdb has only the in-frame clones, and not every one. The top ten hold 1% of the sample, which has fewer than 350,000 clones, under 8.5% seen once. On this clone: Its specificity is not known.

General study points: Type 1 diabetes patients had TCRB CDR3s that were shorter (moderately but significantly so) in all four CD4+ subsets.

The sequenced material came from central memory CD4+ T cells from blood. The TCR originated in a woman in her late teens or twenties in good health. The chain combines TRBV7-2 with TRBJ1-1, with D perhaps TRBD1 (6 bases). The CDR3 protein is CASSLGPGGREAFF. DNA for the CDR3: TGTGCCAGCAGCTTAGGACCTGGGGGCCGTGAAGCTTTCTTT.